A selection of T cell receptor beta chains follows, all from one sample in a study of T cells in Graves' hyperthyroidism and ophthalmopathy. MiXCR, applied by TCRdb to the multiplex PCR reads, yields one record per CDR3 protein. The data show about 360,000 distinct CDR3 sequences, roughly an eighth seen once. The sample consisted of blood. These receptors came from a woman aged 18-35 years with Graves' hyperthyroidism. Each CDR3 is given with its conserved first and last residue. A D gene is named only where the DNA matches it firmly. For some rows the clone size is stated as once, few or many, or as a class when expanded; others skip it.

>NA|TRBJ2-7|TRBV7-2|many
TGTGCCAGCAGCTTAGAACAGGGAGGGCCCTACGAGCAGTACTTC
CASSLEQGGPYEQYF
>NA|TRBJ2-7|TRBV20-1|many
TGCAGTGCTACTTTGAAGGGGCGATTTTACGAGCAGTACTTC
CSATLKGRFYEQYF
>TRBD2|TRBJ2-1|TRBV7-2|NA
TGTGCCAGCAGCTCTGGGAGGTGGCGGGGGGCAGACAATGAGCAGTTCTTC
CASSSGRWRGADNEQFF
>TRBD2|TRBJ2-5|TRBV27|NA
TGTGCCAGCAGTCCCCTCAATCCGGGAGGCGTGGGAGAGACCCAGTACTTC
CASSPLNPGGVGETQYF
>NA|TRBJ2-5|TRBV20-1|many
TGCAGTGCTAGTTGGAGTCAAGAGACCCAGTACTTC
CSASWSQETQYF
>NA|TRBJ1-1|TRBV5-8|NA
TGTGCCAGCAGCCCAAACAGGGCTGAAGCTTTCTTT
CASSPNRAEAFF
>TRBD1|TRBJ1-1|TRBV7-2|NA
TGTGCCAGCAGCGACAGGGGACAGGGCCCTTTTTGGGCTGAAGCTTTCTTT
CASSDRGQGPFWAEAFF
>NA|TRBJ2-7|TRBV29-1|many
TGCAGCGTTTACGGTAGCTCCTACGAGCAGTACTTC
CSVYGSSYEQYF
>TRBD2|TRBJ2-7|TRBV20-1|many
TGCAGTGCTAGAATAGCGGGGGGGCCAAACAACGAGCAGTACTTC
CSARIAGGPNNEQYF
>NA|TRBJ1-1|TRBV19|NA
TGTGCCAGTAGTATAGCCTGGGGGACTGAAGCTTTCTTT
CASSIAWGTEAFF
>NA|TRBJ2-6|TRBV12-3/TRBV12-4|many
TGTGCCAGCAGGAGAGGACGGACGGCCTTGACTTTC
CASRRGRTALTF
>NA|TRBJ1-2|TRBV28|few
TGTGCCAGCAGTTTATCTACAGCGGGAGAAGATGGCTACACCTTC
CASSLSTAGEDGYTF
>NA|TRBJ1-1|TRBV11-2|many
TGTGCCAGCAGCTCAGGAGATACTGAAGCTTTCTTT
CASSSGDTEAFF